A selection of T cell receptor beta chains follows, all from one sample in a study of T cell repertoires in cytomegalovirus infection. TCRdb independently ran MiXCR on the reads; one entry per CDR3 protein. Among about 740,000 distinct CDR3 sequences, approximately 40% were seen once, and the ten largest hold under 3%. The sequenced material came from PBMCs. The receptors shown here come from a human donor in good health (CMV status not recorded). Some clones in this sample may be carry-over from other donors' samples. Both conserved end residues are part of each CDR3. D genes are given only for firm matches. Clone size is stated in some rows and not others, as once, few, many or a class when expanded.

CDR3 protein,CDR3 DNA,D gene,J gene,clone size,V gene
CASSHDWLEQYF,TGCGCCAGCAGCCATGATTGGCTCGAGCAGTACTTC,-,TRBJ2-7,few,TRBV4-1
CASRTQGKVGSDTQYF,TGTGCCAGCAGAACACAGGGGAAGGTGGGATCAGATACGCAGTATTTT,TRBD1,TRBJ2-3,-,TRBV28
CASSLNPTGDTQYF,TGTGCCAGCAGCCTAAACCCCACCGGGGATACGCAGTATTTT,-,TRBJ2-3,few,TRBV7-8
CSSSLVRGNEQYF,TGTTCCAGCAGCTTAGTGAGGGGTAACGAGCAGTACTTC,-,TRBJ2-7,-,TRBV7-8
CATSDPVGGNQPQHF,TGTGCCACCAGTGATCCAGTGGGGGGCAATCAGCCCCAGCATTTT,-,TRBJ1-5,-,TRBV24-1
CASSASLAGGEQYF,TGCGCCAGCAGTGCCTCACTAGCGGGGGGGGAGCAGTACTTC,TRBD2,TRBJ2-7,few,TRBV10-1
CAWSSDRGEQYF,TGTGCCTGGAGTTCCGACAGGGGCGAGCAGTACTTC,TRBD1,TRBJ2-7,-,TRBV30
CARRGEGSTEAFF,TGTGCCAGAAGAGGGGAGGGGAGCACTGAAGCTTTCTTT,-,TRBJ1-1,few,TRBV19
CASSLNRDGNTIYF,TGTGCCAGCAGTTTGAACAGGGATGGAAACACCATATATTTT,-,TRBJ1-3,few,TRBV12-3/TRBV12-4
CASSFSQKDRGPKETQYF,TGTGCCAGCAGTTTTTCCCAGAAGGACAGGGGACCCAAGGAGACCCAGTACTTC,TRBD1,TRBJ2-5,few,TRBV12-3/TRBV12-4
CASSPTSPDTQYF,TGTGCCAGCAGCCCGACTAGCCCAGATACGCAGTATTTT,TRBD2,TRBJ2-3,-,TRBV7-6
CASSLRTGGGYTF,TGTGCCAGCAGCCTACGGACAGGGGGAGGCTACACCTTC,TRBD1,TRBJ1-2,-,TRBV28
CATRQGIDHTEAFF,TGTGCCACCAGACAGGGGATAGATCACACTGAAGCTTTCTTT,TRBD1,TRBJ1-1,-,TRBV19
CASRHHGDSNQPQHF,TGTGCCAGCAGACATCATGGGGATAGCAATCAGCCCCAGCATTTT,-,TRBJ1-5,many,TRBV6-1
CASRKNSGSTDTQYF,TGTGCCAGTAGAAAGAATAGCGGGAGCACAGATACGCAGTATTTT,TRBD2,TRBJ2-3,-,TRBV19